A selection of T cell receptor beta chains follows, all from one sample in a study of CD8 T cells in ankylosing spondylitis. Each CDR3 protein is one row after TCRdb ran MiXCR on the 5' RACE reads. Of tens of thousands of distinct CDR3 sequences in the sample, 25% to 35% were seen once. The sequenced material came from blood, either unsorted or a sorted T cell fraction (not recorded which). Receptor source: a male donor with ankylosing spondylitis or in good health (not recorded which). The CDR3 runs from the conserved cysteine through the conserved F or W. A D gene is named only where the DNA matches it firmly. Clone sizes are given selectively: once, few, many, or a class where the clone is expanded.

TRBJ2-2,TRBD1,TRBV29-1,.,CSVDGRGSGELFF,TGCAGCGTTGATGGCAGGGGGTCCGGGGAGCTGTTTTTT
TRBJ1-3,.,TRBV9,few,CASSVGGPGNTIYF,TGTGCCAGCAGCGTAGGAGGACCTGGAAACACCATATATTTT
TRBJ2-7,.,TRBV12-3/TRBV12-4,.,CASQRGGKIYEQYF,TGTGCCAGCCAAAGGGGGGGCAAAATCTACGAGCAGTACTTC
TRBJ2-3,TRBD2,TRBV6-1,once,CASRGSGGHTDTQYF,TGTGCCAGCAGGGGTAGCGGGGGGCACACAGATACGCAGTATTTT
TRBJ2-1,TRBD2,TRBV4-1,.,CASSVQRETNEQFF,TGCGCCAGCAGCGTCCAGCGGGAGACAAATGAGCAGTTCTTC
TRBJ2-2,.,TRBV29-1,few,CSSLRPTGELFF,TGCAGCTCTCTTAGACCAACCGGGGAGCTGTTTTTT
TRBJ2-2,.,TRBV6-5,.,CASSYSKWGETGELFF,TGTGCCAGCAGTTACTCGAAGTGGGGAGAAACCGGGGAGCTGTTTTTT
TRBJ1-1,.,TRBV12-3/TRBV12-4,few,CASGPTGLLNTEAFF,TGTGCCAGCGGCCCTACAGGGCTCTTAAACACTGAAGCTTTCTTT
TRBJ2-1,TRBD2,TRBV20-1,.,CSASDPGLPGGEQFF,TGCAGTGCTAGCGATCCGGGACTACCCGGCGGCGAGCAGTTCTTC
TRBJ1-1,.,TRBV9,.,CASSETFNLNTEAFF,TGTGCCAGCAGCGAGACCTTCAACTTAAACACTGAAGCTTTCTTT
TRBJ2-5,.,TRBV7-2,few,CASSPRGLQETQYF,TGTGCCAGCAGCCCTAGGGGACTCCAAGAGACCCAGTACTTC
TRBJ1-5,.,TRBV20-1,few,CSAVRGYSNQPQHF,TGCAGTGCTGTCAGGGGTTACAGCAATCAGCCCCAGCATTTT
TRBJ2-1,.,TRBV5-5,few,CASSLDLGGASNEQFF,TGTGCCAGCAGCTTGGATTTGGGGGGGGCCAGTAATGAGCAGTTCTTC
TRBJ1-1,TRBD1,TRBV6-1,many,CASGRDASQGVNTEAFF,TGTGCCAGCGGACGGGACGCCTCTCAGGGGGTAAACACTGAAGCTTTCTTT
TRBJ2-2,.,TRBV7-2,few,CASSPGSNTGELFF,TGTGCCAGCAGCCCTGGTTCTAACACCGGGGAGCTGTTTTTT